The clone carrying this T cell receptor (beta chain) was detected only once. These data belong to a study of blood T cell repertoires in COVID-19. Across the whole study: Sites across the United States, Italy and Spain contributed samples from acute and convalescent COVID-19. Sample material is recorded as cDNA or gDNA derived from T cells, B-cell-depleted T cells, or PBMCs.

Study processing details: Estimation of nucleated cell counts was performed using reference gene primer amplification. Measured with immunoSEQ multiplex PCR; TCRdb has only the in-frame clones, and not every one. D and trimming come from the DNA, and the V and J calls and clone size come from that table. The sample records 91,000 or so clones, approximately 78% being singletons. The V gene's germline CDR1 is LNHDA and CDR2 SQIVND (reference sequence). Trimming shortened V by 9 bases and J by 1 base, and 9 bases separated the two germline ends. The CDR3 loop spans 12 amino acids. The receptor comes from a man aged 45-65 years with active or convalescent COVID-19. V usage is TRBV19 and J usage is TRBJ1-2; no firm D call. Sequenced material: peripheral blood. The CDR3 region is CASRGDNYGYTF. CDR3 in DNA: TGTGCCAGCCGGGGTGATAACTATGGCTACACCTTC.